These T cell receptor beta chains were read from a single sample in a study of PD-L1 blockade in urothelial cancer. Measured with immunoSEQ multiplex PCR; TCRdb has only the in-frame clones, and not every one. The sample shows around 46,000 clones, almost 85% of them seen only once. Sequencing was performed on PBMCs, taken around atezolizumab (anti-PD-L1) treatment. Every receptor here comes from a man between 60 and 75 years old with urothelial cancer. Both conserved end residues are part of each CDR3. The D gene is left open where the match is weak. Only some rows state a clone size, as once, few, many or a class for expanded clones.

V	J	size	D	CDR3	DNA
TRBV4-3	TRBJ2-1	few	TRBD2	CASSQDWASGIHDEQFF	TGCGCCAGCAGCCAAGATTGGGCTAGCGGGATTCACGATGAGCAGTTCTTC
TRBV27	TRBJ2-7	.	TRBD2	CASSFGLAGVLGSYEQYF	TGTGCCAGCAGTTTTGGACTAGCGGGAGTGTTAGGGTCCTACGAGCAGTACTTC
TRBV6-5	TRBJ2-1	.	TRBD2	CASSGLAGVNEQFF	TGTGCCAGCAGTGGACTAGCGGGAGTGAATGAGCAGTTCTTC
TRBV2	TRBJ2-3	once	.	CASKPWDTRITDTQYF	TGTGCCAGCAAACCCTGGGACACTAGAATTACAGATACGCAGTATTTT
TRBV28	TRBJ1-6	.	.	CASTLWGSREPLHF	TGTGCCAGCACCCTCTGGGGTTCCCGGGAACCCCTCCACTTT
TRBV5-8	TRBJ1-3	.	TRBD1	CASSFGDSLSGNTIYF	TGTGCCAGCAGCTTCGGGGACAGCCTCTCTGGAAACACCATATATTTT
TRBV4-2	TRBJ2-3	.	TRBD2	CASSQHLLAGDPTDTQYF	TGTGCCAGCAGCCAACACCTCTTAGCGGGGGACCCCACAGATACGCAGTATTTT
TRBV9	TRBJ2-5	once	TRBD2	CASSVGGIGQETQYF	TGTGCCAGCAGCGTGGGGGGGATAGGGCAAGAGACCCAGTACTTC
TRBV5-1	TRBJ2-3	once	TRBD1	CASSLGGQGAITQYF	TGCGCCAGCAGCTTGGGGGGACAGGGGGCGATTACGCAGTATTTT
TRBV6-4	TRBJ2-1	.	TRBD2	CASRRLAGGIEEQFF	TGTGCCAGCAGGAGACTAGCGGGGGGAATCGAAGAGCAGTTCTTC
TRBV5-1	TRBJ2-5	.	TRBD2	CASSPGGGETQYF	TGCGCCAGCAGCCCGGGGGGGGGAGAGACCCAGTACTTC
TRBV6-5	TRBJ2-1	medium-sized	.	CASSHRGDNEQFF	TGTGCCAGCAGTCATCGAGGTGATAATGAGCAGTTCTTC
TRBV5-5	TRBJ2-2	.	.	CASSERIRGTGELFF	TGTGCCAGCAGCGAACGGATTAGGGGGACCGGGGAGCTGTTTTTT
TRBV19	TRBJ1-3	.	.	CASSRQGSGNTIYF	TGTGCCAGTAGTCGTCAGGGGTCTGGAAACACCATATATTTT
TRBV30	TRBJ2-3	.	.	CAWSPGLGSSTDTQYF	TGTGCCTGGAGTCCGGGGTTGGGATCTAGCACAGATACGCAGTATTTT
TRBV4-1	TRBJ2-4	.	.	CASSQGTALAKNIQYF	TGCGCCAGCAGCCAAGGGACAGCCCTAGCCAAAAACATTCAGTACTTC
TRBV18	TRBJ2-2	few	TRBD2	CASSPRTSGSGTTGELFF	TGTGCCAGCTCACCACGTACTAGCGGGAGTGGGACCACCGGGGAGCTGTTTTTT
TRBV28	TRBJ2-5	.	.	CAIWGTDGTQYF	TGTGCCATCTGGGGCACGGACGGGACCCAGTACTTC
TRBV2	TRBJ2-2	many	.	CASSEIGFSNTGELFF	TGTGCCAGCAGTGAAATCGGGTTTTCAAACACCGGGGAGCTGTTTTTT
TRBV6-6	TRBJ1-6	few	.	CASSSPVQGVNSPLHF	TGTGCCAGCAGTTCTCCCGTGCAGGGCGTTAATTCACCCCTCCACTTT
TRBV18	TRBJ1-6	.	.	CASSPPPGPLNNSPLHF	TGTGCCAGCTCACCACCCCCAGGGCCACTAAATAATTCACCCCTCCACTTT
TRBV7-9	TRBJ1-2	.	.	CASSPRTVQGNYGYTF	TGTGCCAGCAGCCCCAGGACAGTCCAAGGGAACTATGGCTACACCTTC
TRBV28	TRBJ1-6	.	.	CASSRDYRDSPLHF	TGTGCCAGCAGTAGGGACTATAGGGATTCACCCCTCCACTTT
TRBV7-8	TRBJ1-1	.	TRBD1	CASSLGQTNTEAFF	TGTGCCAGCAGCTTGGGACAGACGAACACTGAAGCTTTCTTT
TRBV4-2	TRBJ2-7	.	TRBD1	CASSLQTGTGYEQYF	TGTGCCAGCAGCCTTCAGACAGGGACCGGCTACGAGCAGTACTTC
TRBV15	TRBJ2-3	once	.	CATSRGGGLLTDTQYF	TGTGCCACCAGCAGAGGGGGGGGCCTACTCACGGATACGCAGTATTTT
TRBV6-6	TRBJ1-5	.	TRBD1	CASSPVDRGGNQPQHF	TGTGCCAGCAGTCCCGTGGACAGGGGAGGCAATCAGCCCCAGCATTTT
TRBV6-1	TRBJ1-5	.	TRBD1	CASSSGWTGDQPQHF	TGTGCCAGCAGCTCCGGATGGACAGGTGATCAGCCCCAGCATTTT
TRBV5-1	TRBJ2-7	.	.	CASSLDGSPAYEQYF	TGCGCCAGCAGCTTGGACGGGAGCCCCGCCTACGAGCAGTACTTC
TRBV5-6	TRBJ2-1	.	TRBD2	CASSPGLAGGLSYNEQFF	TGTGCCAGCAGCCCGGGACTAGCGGGGGGGCTCTCCTACAATGAGCAGTTCTTC
TRBV4-2	TRBJ2-1	.	.	CASSHPDRPNEQFF	TGTGCCAGCAGCCATCCCGACAGGCCTAATGAGCAGTTCTTC
TRBV20-1	TRBJ2-3	once	.	CSAPLTDTQYF	TGCAGTGCTCCCCTCACAGATACGCAGTATTTT
TRBV27	TRBJ1-2	.	.	CASSSLDAAGLYHGYTF	TGTGCCAGCAGTTCCTTAGACGCTGCGGGACTGTACCATGGCTACACCTTC
TRBV27	TRBJ2-7	.	TRBD2	CASSPRTSGRINEQYF	TGTGCCAGCAGTCCCCGGACTAGCGGGAGGATTAACGAGCAGTACTTC
TRBV15	TRBJ2-1	.	TRBD1	CATSRPGQGVANEQFF	TGTGCCACCAGCAGACCTGGACAGGGGGTCGCCAATGAGCAGTTCTTC